Below are 21 T cell receptor beta chains sequenced from a single sample in a study of technical replicates of blood from a handful of donors. Here immunoSEQ multiplex PCR was the method, and the copy in TCRdb shows in-frame clones only, minus some. The sample records about 34,000 clones, approximately 94% being singletons. Sequencing input: PBMCs. These receptors originate from a human donor in good health. Some clones in this sample may be carry-over from other donors' samples.

This CDR3 reads CASSLVGGGYNEQFF. The CDR3 region has the DNA TGCGCCAGCAGCTTGGTCGGGGGAGGGTACAATGAGCAGTTCTTC. The J gene is TRBJ2-1, the V gene TRBV5-1; 7 bases agree with TRBD2. Germline values: CDR1 SGHRS, CDR2 YFSETQ. There are 15 residues in the CDR3. J gave up 4 bases and V 0 bases, and 4 bases lay outside the gene matches.

CDR3 protein: CACSADPSYEQYF. The CDR3, as DNA: TGTGCGTGTTCCGCAGATCCATCCTACGAGCAGTACTTC. The V and J genes are TRBV25-1 and TRBJ2-7; D gene uncertain. The CDR3 runs 13 residues. Germline V lookup: CDR1 MGHDK, CDR2 SYGVNS.

This chain connects TRBV6-5 to TRBJ1-2; 9 nucleotides agree with TRBD1. Losses at the gene ends were 10 bases for V and 3 bases for J; bases not matched to a gene: 9. Germline CDR1 reads MNHEY; CDR2 reads SVGAGI. The CDR3 totals 14 residues. The CDR3 reads CATAHRGLDYGYTF. CDR3 nucleotide sequence: TGTGCCACCGCTCACAGGGGGCTGGACTATGGCTACACCTTC.

The gene calls are TRBV7-9 and TRBJ2-5; TRBD1 might be the D (6 bases). The CDR3 length is 14 residues. Germline CDR1 SEHNR, CDR2 FQNEAQ (reference sequence). Trimming removed 5 bases from V and 1 base from J, with 11 bases in between. The CDR3 DNA reads TGTGCCAGCAGCCCGACAGGAATCCAAGAGACCCAGTACTTC. This gives the protein CASSPTGIQETQYF.

J is TRBJ2-6 and V is TRBV11-2; TRBD1 agrees at 7 bases. Trimming took 3 bases from V and 0 from J; bases not matched to a gene: 8. The CDR3 covers 18 residues. The germline gives CDR1 SGHAT, CDR2 FQNNGV. The DNA for the CDR3 is TGTGCCAGCAGCTTGGATCCGGGACAGAACTCTGGGGCCAACGTCCTGACTTTC. It translates to CASSLDPGQNSGANVLTF.

This chain joins TRBV18 and TRBJ2-7; 11 bases line up with TRBD1. The CDR3 is made up of 18 amino acids. Germline assignment: CDR1 KGHSH and CDR2 LQKENI. J was trimmed by 6 bases and V by 1 base; bases with no gene match: 14. CDR3 sequence reads: CASSPQRGLGQGALEQYF. CDR3 in DNA: TGTGCCAGCTCACCACAAAGAGGACTCGGACAGGGGGCCCTCGAGCAGTACTTC.

J is TRBJ2-4 and V is TRBV30; 9 nucleotides match TRBD2. The V gene's germline CDR1 is GTSNPN and CDR2 SVGIG (reference sequence). The V and J ends lost 1 base and 0 bases, in that order; junction bases with no gene match: 10. CDR3 length: 18 amino acids. The CDR3 loop is CAWSDSGRVVLAKNIQYF. The CDR3 nucleotides are TGTGCCTGGAGTGATAGCGGGAGAGTTGTCCTAGCCAAAAACATTCAGTACTTC.

The chain links TRBV5-1 to TRBJ2-3, with D perhaps TRBD1 (5 bases). CDR1 and CDR2 from the germline V gene are SGHRS and YFSETQ. The V end was cut by 4 bases, the J end by 0 bases, with 12 bases between. The CDR3 is made up of 15 amino acids. The CDR3: CASSGTGLSTDTQYF. DNA of the CDR3: TGCGCCAGCAGCGGTACAGGTTTAAGCACAGATACGCAGTATTTT.

The rearrangement joins TRBV6-5 to TRBJ1-1, with D uncertain. The CDR3 spans 15 residues. The V end was cut by 0 bases, the J end by 2 bases, with 10 bases between. Germline V gives CDR1 MNHEY, CDR2 SVGAGI. The CDR3 loop is CASSYSIKRNTEAFF. CDR3 nucleotide sequence: TGTGCCAGCAGTTACTCGATTAAGAGAAACACTGAAGCTTTCTTT.

The gene calls are TRBV12-5 and TRBJ1-2; perhaps TRBD1 as D (5 bases). CDR1 and CDR2 from the germline V gene are LGHNT and FRNRAP. The CDR3 sequence is 14 residues long. Trimming took off 2 bases at V and 4 bases at J, with 11 bases between the two ends. CDR3 protein: CASGLIRVGYGYTF. The DNA of the CDR3 is TGTGCTAGTGGTTTGATCAGGGTGGGCTATGGCTACACCTTC.

The genes are TRBV5-1 and TRBJ2-7; 8 bases map to TRBD1. The CDR3 has 14 residues. The ends lost 2 bases at V and 4 bases at J; junction bases unmatched: 5. The germline V gene encodes CDR1 SGHRS and CDR2 YFSETQ. CDR3 region: CASSLLTGGYEQYF. For the CDR3, the DNA is TGCGCCAGCAGCTTACTTACAGGGGGGTACGAGCAGTACTTC.

CDR3 loop: CASSSSGTENQPQHF. In DNA form, the CDR3 reads TGTGCCAGCAGTTCTAGTGGGACAGAGAATCAGCCCCAGCATTTT. The chain is built from TRBV7-9 and TRBJ1-5; 7 bases are shared with TRBD1. The V segment lost 6 bases and the J segment 4 bases; nucleotides outside the gene matches: 9. The CDR3 is 15 amino acids. CDR1 is SEHNR and CDR2 is FQNEAQ in the germline V gene (reference sequence).

The chain combines TRBV4-1 with TRBJ1-2, with D perhaps matching TRBD1 (5 bases). Trimming cost V 0 bases and J 2 bases, with 10 bases left between them. This CDR3 has 15 amino acids. Germline CDR1 reads MGHRA; CDR2 reads YSYEKL. The CDR3 loop reads CASSQDRYRNYGYTF. The CDR3 DNA reads as TGCGCCAGCAGCCAAGATCGTTACAGGAACTATGGCTACACCTTC.

In DNA form, the CDR3 reads TGTGCCAGCACGGGAGAACGGGGAGAGACCCAGTACTTC. This encodes CASTGERGETQYF. The chain combines TRBV2 with TRBJ2-5, with D tentatively TRBD2 (6 bases). The germline V gene has CDR1 SNHLY and CDR2 FYNNEI. V was shortened by 7 bases and J by 4 bases, with 13 bases between the two germline ends. The CDR3 extends over 13 amino acids. The full variable domain, in which reference TRBV2 and TRBJ2-5 provide the parts outside the CDR3, is EPEVTQTPSHQVTQMGQEVILRCVPISNHLYFYWYRQILGQKVEFLVSFYNNEISEKSEIFDDQFSVERPDGSNFTLKIRSTKLEDSAMYFCASTGERGETQYFGPGTRLLVL.

This clone was picked up one time. V gene TRBV6-1 combines with J gene TRBJ1-2; D ambiguous. CDR1 and CDR2 from the germline V gene are MNHNS and SASEGT. The CDR3 extends over 14 amino acids. Trimming took off 2 bases at V and 8 bases at J, with 15 bases between the two ends. CDR3 protein: CASSERGISGGYTF. CDR3 coding DNA: TGTGCCAGCAGTGAACGAGGAATCTCCGGAGGCTACACCTTC.

This chain joins TRBV5-6 and TRBJ2-1, with TRBD2 matching over 7 bases. The germline CDR1 and CDR2 sequences are SGHDT and YYEEEE. The CDR3 is 14 amino acids. V trimming: 0 bases; J trimming: 5 bases; junction bases outside the gene matches: 2. The CDR3 nucleotides read TGTGCCAGCAGCTTGGGAGCGGGGCACAATGAGCAGTTCTTC. This translates into CASSLGAGHNEQFF.

The V and J genes are TRBV11-1 and TRBJ2-7, with D possibly matching TRBD2 (6 bases). Trimming removed 5 bases from V and 2 bases from J, with 13 bases in between. CDR3 length: 14 residues. Looked up from germline, CDR1 is SGHAT and CDR2 is FQDESV (reference sequence). CDR3 coding DNA: TGTGCCAGCAGCCCCGACCGGGGGACCTACGAGCAGTACTTC. Translating gives CASSPDRGTYEQYF.

The chain couples TRBV19 to TRBJ1-6, with D unresolved. Germline V gene lookup returns CDR1 LNHDA and CDR2 SQIVND (reference sequence). This CDR3 is 15 amino acids long. V lost 2 bases to trimming and J lost 4 bases, with 9 bases between them. The CDR3 DNA reads TGTGCCAGTAGTATATCACCGGGGTATAATTCACCCCTCCACTTT. Amino acid sequence: CASSISPGYNSPLHF.

This clone was detected only once. The rearrangement uses TRBV4-3 and TRBJ2-4; 7 bases agree with TRBD2. CDR1 and CDR2 (germline): LGHNA, YSLEER. The CDR3 runs to 15 residues. J lost 6 bases, V lost 0 bases, and 5 bases had no gene match. As DNA, the CDR3 is TGCGCCAGCAGCCAAGAATACGGCGGGGGAAACATTCAGTACTTC. Amino acid sequence: CASSQEYGGGNIQYF.

This clone came up once. The V and J genes are TRBV2 and TRBJ2-1, with 10 bases that match TRBD2. The CDR3 runs 15 residues. V shed 3 bases, J shed 13 bases, and the junction held 12 bases outside the gene matches. Looked up from germline, CDR1 is SNHLY and CDR2 is FYNNEI. This chain's CDR3 is CASSDGLAGDPGQFF. The CDR3 DNA reads TGTGCCAGCAGTGATGGCCTAGCGGGGGACCCAGGACAGTTCTTC.

This chain connects TRBV7-6 to TRBJ2-7; 7 bases map to TRBD1. CDR1 and CDR2 from the germline V gene are SGHVS and FNYEAQ. The CDR3 consists of 14 residues. With V trimmed by 3 bases and J by 3 bases, 5 bases remained unmatched. This CDR3 reads CASSFRDSFYEQYF. The CDR3 bases are TGTGCCAGCAGCTTCCGGGACAGCTTCTACGAGCAGTACTTC.